Listed below are T cell receptor beta chains from one sample, sequenced in a study of cytomegalovirus exposure and HLA in healthy donors. Data came from immunoSEQ multiplex PCR; TCRdb stores just in-frame clones and leaves some out. The sample holds 82,000 or so clones; approximately 74% are singletons and the top ten take around 6.4%. The sample was PBMCs. The receptors originated from a woman in her 50s in good health and CMV-seropositive. Both conserved end residues are part of each CDR3. Fields, in order: D gene, J gene, V gene, clone size, CDR3 DNA, CDR3 protein. D genes are given only for firm matches. Not every row has a clone size; where given, it reads once, few, many or a size class.

NA | TRBJ2-2 | TRBV6-5 | few | TGTGCCAGCAGTTCCAGGGATTCCGGGGAGCTGTTTTTT | CASSSRDSGELFF
NA | TRBJ2-5 | TRBV2 | NA | TGTGCCAGCAGTGACCAGGGAACTTGGGAGACCCAGTACTTC | CASSDQGTWETQYF
NA | TRBJ2-4 | TRBV30 | NA | TGTGCCTGGAGTGTACAAGGGGTGCTAGCCAAAAACATTCAGTACTTC | CAWSVQGVLAKNIQYF
NA | TRBJ2-3 | TRBV27 | NA | TGTGCCAGCAGTTCATTCAGTGGGGGGAGCACAGATACGCAGTATTTT | CASSSFSGGSTDTQYF
NA | TRBJ1-2 | TRBV5-6 | NA | TGTGCCAGCAGCGCCCCAGGCCGAGCATCCTACACCTTC | CASSAPGRASYTF
NA | TRBJ2-7 | TRBV11-2 | NA | TGTGCCAGCAGCTTAACGAGGGGACTTTCCTACGAGCAGTACTTC | CASSLTRGLSYEQYF
NA | TRBJ2-7 | TRBV14 | NA | TGTGCCAGCAGCCAAGTGAGGGCCACCTTCTCCGGGGAGCAGTACTTC | CASSQVRATFSGEQYF
NA | TRBJ2-7 | TRBV9 | NA | TGTGCCAGCAGCGCAAACACAGGGATCGGCTACGAGCAGTACTTC | CASSANTGIGYEQYF
TRBD2 | TRBJ2-1 | TRBV30 | NA | TGTGCCTGGACCACCGGGACTAGCGGGAGTAATGAGCAGTTCTTC | CAWTTGTSGSNEQFF
TRBD1 | TRBJ2-7 | TRBV2 | NA | TGTGCCAGCTCGTTCCGGACAGGGGTTGACGAGCAGTACTTC | CASSFRTGVDEQYF
TRBD1 | TRBJ2-3 | TRBV5-6 | NA | TGTGCCAGCAGTTTGACAGGGACAGATACGCAGTATTTT | CASSLTGTDTQYF
TRBD2 | TRBJ2-1 | TRBV5-4 | NA | TGTGCCAGCAGCTTTAAGGGAGGGAATGAGCAGTTCTTC | CASSFKGGNEQFF
TRBD1 | TRBJ1-1 | TRBV7-8 | few | TGTGCCAGCAGCTTAGGGAGGACAGGGGGCACTGAAGCTTTCTTT | CASSLGRTGGTEAFF
NA | TRBJ2-7 | TRBV10-1 | few | TGCGCCAGCAGTGAGTCGAAACAGGGCTCCTACGAGCAGTACTTC | CASSESKQGSYEQYF
TRBD1 | TRBJ1-3 | TRBV4-1 | NA | TGCGCCAGCAGCCAGTTTGACAGGGCTTCTGGAAACACCATATATTTT | CASSQFDRASGNTIYF
TRBD2 | TRBJ2-1 | TRBV28 | NA | TGTGCCAGCAGTTTAGTCCTAGCGGGAGGGCAGTTCTTC | CASSLVLAGGQFF
NA | TRBJ2-1 | TRBV30 | NA | TGTGCCTGGGCGTGGAGCTCCTACAATGAGCAGTTCTTC | CAWAWSSYNEQFF
TRBD2 | TRBJ2-1 | TRBV10-3 | few | TGTGCCATCATGATCAGCGGGAGAGGTGGCGATGAGCAGTTCTTC | CAIMISGRGGDEQFF
NA | TRBJ2-7 | TRBV30 | NA | TGTGCCTGGAGTGTTGTCCGGGCAGGGATCCCCCACGAGCAGTACTTC | CAWSVVRAGIPHEQYF
NA | TRBJ2-3 | TRBV6-5 | NA | TGTGCCAGCAGTAGGACTGGCCCCAATACGCAGTATTTT | CASSRTGPNTQYF
NA | TRBJ2-7 | TRBV5-1 | NA | TGCGCCAGCAGCTTGGCCGGCGGGGCACCCTACGAGCAGTACTTC | CASSLAGGAPYEQYF
TRBD1 | TRBJ2-7 | TRBV13 | NA | TGTGCCAGCAGCTTTCGGGACAGCCCCTACGAGCAGTACTTC | CASSFRDSPYEQYF
NA | TRBJ1-1 | TRBV13 | NA | TGTGCCAGCAGTTCCCCCCTCAGGGTGGTGAACACTGAAGCTTTCTTT | CASSSPLRVVNTEAFF
NA | TRBJ2-3 | TRBV2 | once | TGTGCCAGCAGTGACCCGGTGAGGAATACGCAGTATTTT | CASSDPVRNTQYF
NA | TRBJ1-1 | TRBV11-3 | NA | TGTGCCAGCGCCGAGGCAGGGCCCGAAGCTTTCTTT | CASAEAGPEAFF
TRBD1 | TRBJ2-2 | TRBV5-1 | NA | TGCGCCAGCAGCGCCCAGACAGGGTCCGGGGAGCTGTTTTTT | CASSAQTGSGELFF
NA | TRBJ1-2 | TRBV4-1 | NA | TGCGCCAGCAGCCAAGATCAGGCGGGAAGAGGCTACACCTTC | CASSQDQAGRGYTF
TRBD1 | TRBJ2-7 | TRBV7-8 | NA | TGTGCCAGCAGCTTAGCTCCGGGACAGAGTACCTACGAGCAGTACTTC | CASSLAPGQSTYEQYF
TRBD1 | TRBJ1-2 | TRBV9 | NA | TGTGCCAGCAGCGTAGACCCCGGGCAGGGGGGCGGCTACACCTTC | CASSVDPGQGGGYTF
TRBD2 | TRBJ2-5 | TRBV7-8 | few | TGTGCCAGCAGCTTAAAAGGACTAGCTGTACCACGTCGGGAGACCCAGTACTTC | CASSLKGLAVPRRETQYF